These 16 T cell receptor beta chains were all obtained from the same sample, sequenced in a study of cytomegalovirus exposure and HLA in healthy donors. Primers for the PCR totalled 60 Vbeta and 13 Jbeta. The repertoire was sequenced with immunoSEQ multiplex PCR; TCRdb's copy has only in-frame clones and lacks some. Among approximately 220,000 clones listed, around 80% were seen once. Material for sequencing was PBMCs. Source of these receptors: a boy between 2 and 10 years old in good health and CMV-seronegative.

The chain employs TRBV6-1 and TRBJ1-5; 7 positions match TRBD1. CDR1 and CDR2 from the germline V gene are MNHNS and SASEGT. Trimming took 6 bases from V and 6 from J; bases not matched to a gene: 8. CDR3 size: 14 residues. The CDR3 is CASRTDRATQPQHF. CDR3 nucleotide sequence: TGTGCCAGCAGGACCGACAGGGCGACTCAGCCCCAGCATTTT.

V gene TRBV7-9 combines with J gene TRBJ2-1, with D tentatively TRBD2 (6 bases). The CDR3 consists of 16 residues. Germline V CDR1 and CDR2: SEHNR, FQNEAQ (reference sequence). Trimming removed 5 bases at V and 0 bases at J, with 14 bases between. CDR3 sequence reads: CASSVASASSYNEQFF. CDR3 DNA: TGTGCCAGCAGCGTCGCTAGCGCAAGCTCCTACAATGAGCAGTTCTTC.

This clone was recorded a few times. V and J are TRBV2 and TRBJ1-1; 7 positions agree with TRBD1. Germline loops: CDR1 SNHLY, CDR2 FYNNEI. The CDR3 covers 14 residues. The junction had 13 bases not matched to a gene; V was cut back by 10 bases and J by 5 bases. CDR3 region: CATGQVAGGTEAFF. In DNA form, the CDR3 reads TGTGCCACCGGACAGGTGGCTGGAGGGACTGAAGCTTTCTTT.

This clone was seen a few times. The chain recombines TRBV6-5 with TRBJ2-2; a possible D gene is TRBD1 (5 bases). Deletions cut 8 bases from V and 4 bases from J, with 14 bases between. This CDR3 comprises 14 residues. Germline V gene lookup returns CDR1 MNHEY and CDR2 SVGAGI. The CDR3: CASQGAGSTGELFF. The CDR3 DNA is TGTGCCAGCCAAGGGGCAGGCAGCACCGGGGAGCTGTTTTTT.

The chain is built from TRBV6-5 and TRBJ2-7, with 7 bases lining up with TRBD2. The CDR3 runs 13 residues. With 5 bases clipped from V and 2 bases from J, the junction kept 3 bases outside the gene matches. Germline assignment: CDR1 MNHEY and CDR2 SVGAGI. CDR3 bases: TGTGCCAGCAGTCCTAGCGGTACCTACGAGCAGTACTTC. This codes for CASSPSGTYEQYF.

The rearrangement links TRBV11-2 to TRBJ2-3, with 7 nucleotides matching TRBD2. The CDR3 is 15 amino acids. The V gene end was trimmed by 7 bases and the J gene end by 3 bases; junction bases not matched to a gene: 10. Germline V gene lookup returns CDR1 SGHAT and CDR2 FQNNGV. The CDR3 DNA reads TGTGCCAGCAACCCTAGCGGAGCACTAACAGATACGCAGTATTTT. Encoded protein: CASNPSGALTDTQYF.

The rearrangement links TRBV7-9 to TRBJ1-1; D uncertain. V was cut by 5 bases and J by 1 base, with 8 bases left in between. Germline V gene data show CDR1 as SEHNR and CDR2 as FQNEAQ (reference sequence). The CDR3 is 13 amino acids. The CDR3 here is CASSKEQNTEAFF. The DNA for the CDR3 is TGTGCCAGCAGCAAAGAACAGAACACTGAAGCTTTCTTT. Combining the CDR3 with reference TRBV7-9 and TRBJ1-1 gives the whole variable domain DTGVSQNPRHKITKRGQNVTFRCDPISEHNRLYWYRQTLGQGPEFLTYFQNEAQLEKSRLLSDRFSAERPKGSFSTLEIQRTEQGDSAMYLCASSKEQNTEAFFGQGTRLTVV.

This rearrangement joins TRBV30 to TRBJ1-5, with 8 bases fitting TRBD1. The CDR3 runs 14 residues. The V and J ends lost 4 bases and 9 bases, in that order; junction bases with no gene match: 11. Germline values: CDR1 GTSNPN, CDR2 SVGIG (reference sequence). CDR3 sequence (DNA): TGTGCCTGGACGCAGGGGGCCCGTCCTGGGCCCCAGCATTTT. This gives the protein CAWTQGARPGPQHF.

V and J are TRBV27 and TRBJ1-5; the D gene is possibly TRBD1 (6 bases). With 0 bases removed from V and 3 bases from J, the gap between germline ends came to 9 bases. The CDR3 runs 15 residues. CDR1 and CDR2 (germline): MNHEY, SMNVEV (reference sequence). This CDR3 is CASSLSGQLNQPQHF. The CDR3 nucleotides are TGTGCCAGCAGTTTATCAGGACAGCTCAATCAGCCCCAGCATTTT.

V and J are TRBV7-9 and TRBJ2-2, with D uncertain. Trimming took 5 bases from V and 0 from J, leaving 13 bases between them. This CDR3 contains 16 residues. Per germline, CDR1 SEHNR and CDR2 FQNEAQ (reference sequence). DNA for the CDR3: TGTGCCAGCAGCCCCGGGTCTTCCGCGAACACCGGGGAGCTGTTTTTT. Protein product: CASSPGSSANTGELFF.

This CDR3 reads CASSFYRDRVSYNEQFF. The CDR3 nucleotides are TGTGCCAGCAGCTTTTACCGGGACAGGGTCTCCTACAATGAGCAGTTCTTC. The chain links TRBV7-8 to TRBJ2-1; 9 positions match TRBD1. This CDR3 comprises 17 residues. Germline V lookup: CDR1 SGHVS, CDR2 FQNEAQ. V lost 3 bases and J lost 0; bases outside the gene matches: 6.

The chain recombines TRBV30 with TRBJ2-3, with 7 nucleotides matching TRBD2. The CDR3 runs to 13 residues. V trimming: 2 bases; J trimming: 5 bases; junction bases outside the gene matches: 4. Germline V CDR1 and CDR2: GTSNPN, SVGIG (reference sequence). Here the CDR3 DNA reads TGTGCCTGGAGTCCCACGGGAGGAGATACGCAGTATTTT. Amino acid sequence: CAWSPTGGDTQYF.

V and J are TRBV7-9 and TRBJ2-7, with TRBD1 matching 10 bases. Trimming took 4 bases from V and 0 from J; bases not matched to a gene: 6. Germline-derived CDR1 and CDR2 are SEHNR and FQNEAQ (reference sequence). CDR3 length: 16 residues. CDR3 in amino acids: CASSSPGQGHSYEQYF. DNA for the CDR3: TGTGCCAGCAGCTCTCCGGGACAGGGGCACTCCTACGAGCAGTACTTC.

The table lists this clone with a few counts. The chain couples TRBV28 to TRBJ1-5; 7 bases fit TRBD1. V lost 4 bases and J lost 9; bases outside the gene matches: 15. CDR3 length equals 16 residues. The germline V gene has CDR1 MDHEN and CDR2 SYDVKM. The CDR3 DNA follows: TGTGCCAGCAGTTGGTTTTGGGACAGCCGGGGGAGGCCCCAGCATTTT. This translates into CASSWFWDSRGRPQHF. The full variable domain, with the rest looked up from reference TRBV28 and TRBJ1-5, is DVKVTQSSRYLVKRTGEKVFLECVQDMDHENMFWYRQDPGLGLRLIYFSYDVKMKEKGDIPEGYSVSREKKERFSLILESASTNQTSMYLCASSWFWDSRGRPQHFGDGTRLSIL.

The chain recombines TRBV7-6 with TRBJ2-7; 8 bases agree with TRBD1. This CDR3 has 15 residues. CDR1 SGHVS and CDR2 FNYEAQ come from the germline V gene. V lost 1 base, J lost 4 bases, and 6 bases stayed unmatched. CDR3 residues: CASSLEAGGSYEQYF. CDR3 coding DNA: TGTGCCAGCAGCTTAGAGGCAGGGGGCTCGTACGAGCAGTACTTC.

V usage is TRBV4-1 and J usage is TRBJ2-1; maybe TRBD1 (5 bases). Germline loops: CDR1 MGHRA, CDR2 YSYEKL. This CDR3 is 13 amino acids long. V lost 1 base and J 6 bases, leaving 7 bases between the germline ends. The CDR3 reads CASSQAGFNEQFF. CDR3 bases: TGCGCCAGCAGCCAAGCAGGGTTCAATGAGCAGTTCTTC.